The present entry profiles one T cell receptor (beta chain) with its context. The target antigen is unknown. This sample is drawn from a study of T cell responses to AZD1222 COVID-19 vaccine. Study-wide findings and caveats: Clonal diversity may have been underestimated in mostly white British donors.

CDR1 is SGHDN, CDR2 FVKESK, per germline. The trim removed 3 bases at V and 7 bases at J, leaving 6 bases unmatched. This CDR3 is 15 amino acids long. The repertoire was sequenced with immunoSEQ multiplex PCR; TCRdb's copy has only in-frame clones and lacks some. The table lists over 100,000 clones, around 90% of them singletons. Here the sequenced sample was peripheral blood, taken on day 0 of MenACWY control vaccination. The V and J genes are TRBV14 and TRBJ1-6, with 7 bases fitting TRBD1. This receptor was taken from an adult in good health. CDR3 residues: CASSHSQGVNSPLHF. CDR3 coding DNA: TGTGCCAGCAGCCATAGTCAGGGGGTAAATTCACCCCTCCACTTT. Together with reference TRBV14 and TRBJ1-6, the CDR3 gives the full variable domain: EAGVTQFPSHSVIEKGQTVTLRCDPISGHDNLYWYRRVMGKEIKFLLHFVKESKQDESGMPNNRFLAERTGGTYSTLKVQPAELEDSGVYFCASSHSQGVNSPLHFGNGTRLTVT.